These 17 T cell receptor beta chains share one sample of origin, sequenced in a study of early T cells in non-severe SARS-CoV-2 infection. TCRdb reprocessed the 5' RACE reads via MiXCR and lists one record per CDR3 protein. Found here are approximately 50,000 distinct CDR3 sequences, around 10% of them singletons; the top ten hold just over 2.5%. Sample: whole blood, taken at baseline. The receptors shown here come from an adult who was a healthcare worker with PCR-confirmed SARS-CoV-2 infection or an uninfected control (not recorded which).

In this sample, this clonotype turned up many times. The chain links TRBV7-8 to TRBJ1-4; TRBD1 might be the D (6 bases). The CDR3 consists of 14 residues. Deletions cut 7 bases from V and 4 bases from J, with 13 bases between. From germline, CDR1 is SGHVS and CDR2 FQNEAQ. The CDR3 DNA is TGTGCCAGCACCACAGGGTCTGTTAATGAAAAACTGTTTTTT. Translated, it gives CASTTGSVNEKLFF.

A few counts support this clonotype. The chain is built from TRBV7-2 and TRBJ1-1; D gene ambiguous. V lost 6 bases to trimming and J lost 4 bases, with 21 bases between them. The CDR3 spans 16 residues. Per germline, CDR1 SGHTA and CDR2 FQGNSA. The CDR3 nucleotides read TGTGCCAGCAGTCCTCAGTTGAGGGATTCAGGCACTGAAGCTTTCTTT. Its translation is CASSPQLRDSGTEAFF.

This chain joins TRBV2 and TRBJ1-6; 7 bases fit TRBD1. The germline V gene encodes CDR1 SNHLY and CDR2 FYNNEI. This CDR3 region has 14 residues. Germline trimming cut 8 bases from V and 7 bases from J; bases unmatched to any gene: 8. The CDR3 region has the DNA TGTGCCAGCGGTCCGCAGGGGGTCAATTCACCCCTCCACTTT. Translated: CASGPQGVNSPLHF.

The V call is TRBV10-1, the J call TRBJ2-3, with D unclear. This CDR3 has 13 amino acids. The germline V and J ends were trimmed by 0 bases and 4 bases, with 5 bases remaining between them. The germline V gene has CDR1 WNHNN and CDR2 SYGVQD (reference sequence). The CDR3 here is CASSESNADTQYF. The CDR3 DNA follows: TGCGCCAGCAGTGAGTCAAACGCAGATACGCAGTATTTT.

V usage is TRBV2 and J usage is TRBJ2-6; 12 nucleotides align to TRBD2. In germline, CDR1 is SNHLY, CDR2 FYNNEI. With V trimmed by 5 bases and J by 2 bases, 4 bases remained unmatched. The CDR3 spans 17 residues. The CDR3 sequence: CASSRLAGVAGANVLTF. CDR3 in DNA: TGTGCCAGCAGTCGACTAGCGGGAGTAGCTGGGGCCAACGTCCTGACTTTC.

The chain joins TRBV6-4 to TRBJ2-2, with TRBD1 identical over 8 bases. CDR3 length: 18 residues. The V gene's germline CDR1 is MRHNA and CDR2 SNTAGT. V lost 0 bases, J lost 5 bases, and 11 bases stayed unmatched. The chain's CDR3 is CASSDSSRGTGHTGELFF. The CDR3 nucleotides are TGTGCCAGCAGTGACTCATCTAGGGGGACAGGCCATACCGGGGAGCTGTTTTTT.

This rearrangement joins TRBV4-3 to TRBJ1-6; no clear D gene. CDR1 and CDR2 (germline): LGHNA, YSLEER. The CDR3 extends over 14 amino acids. The V gene lost 0 bases and the J gene lost 12 bases, with 12 bases spanning the gap. The CDR3 DNA follows: TGCGCCAGCAGCCAAGATGTTCTGGGAAAACCCCTCCACTTT. This gives the protein CASSQDVLGKPLHF.

The chain has TRBV6-5 and TRBJ1-4; D unresolved. The CDR3 totals 15 residues. Trimming stripped 0 bases from V and 6 bases from J, with 11 bases between. The germline V gene has CDR1 MNHEY and CDR2 SVGAGI. The CDR3 bases are TGTGCCAGCAGTTACTCCCGGGCCAAGGATGAAAAACTGTTTTTT. It translates to CASSYSRAKDEKLFF.

This clonotype was recorded a few times. Written as DNA, the CDR3 is TGCGCCAGCAGCTTGACCACTAGCGGATTAAACAATGAGCAGTTCTTC. Its translation is CASSLTTSGLNNEQFF. The genes are TRBV5-1 and TRBJ2-1, with 8 positions matching TRBD2. The germline V gene encodes CDR1 SGHRS and CDR2 YFSETQ. V gave up 1 base and J gave up 5 bases; unmatched junction bases: 8. The CDR3 is 16 amino acids.

This clonotype was seen only a few times. V gene TRBV9 combines with J gene TRBJ2-1, with 11 bases lining up with TRBD2. The V and J ends lost 0 bases and 7 bases, in that order; junction bases with no gene match: 3. CDR1 SGDLS and CDR2 YYNGEE come from the germline V gene. CDR3 length equals 15 residues. CDR3 region: CASSVESSGRNEQFF. CDR3 coding DNA: TGTGCCAGCAGCGTAGAATCTAGCGGGAGGAATGAGCAGTTCTTC.

In this sample, this clonotype turned up many times. CDR3 DNA: TGTGCCAGCAGCTCCCCTATTGACAGGGGGAGCACTGAAGCTTTCTTT. Translated, it gives CASSSPIDRGSTEAFF. V usage is TRBV13 and J usage is TRBJ1-1; 9 bases match TRBD1. Unmatched junction bases numbered 10, after V lost 4 bases and J lost 4 bases. The CDR3 runs 16 residues. Per the germline V gene, CDR1 is PRHDT and CDR2 is FYEKMQ (reference sequence).

This clonotype was picked up many times. V gene TRBV2 combines with J gene TRBJ2-5; no definite D call. Trimming removed 8 bases at V and 5 bases at J, with 9 bases between. Germline CDR1 and CDR2: SNHLY and FYNNEI. The CDR3 consists of 11 residues. This CDR3 is CASLRSETQYF. The CDR3 DNA is TGTGCCAGCCTCCGGAGCGAGACCCAGTACTTC.

This clonotype was observed a handful of times. The V and J genes are TRBV27 and TRBJ1-1; 7 positions agree with TRBD1. Per the germline V gene, CDR1 is MNHEY and CDR2 is SMNVEV (reference sequence). The CDR3 has 14 amino acids. With V trimmed by 0 bases and J by 7 bases, 5 bases remained unmatched. The CDR3 coding sequence is TGTGCCAGCAGTTTATCGGGGACAGCCCGTGAAGCTTTCTTT. This gives the protein CASSLSGTAREAFF.

The rearrangement uses TRBV25-1 and TRBJ2-1; D is possibly TRBD1 (6 bases). Deletions cut 6 bases from V and 6 bases from J, with 9 bases between. This CDR3 has 12 residues. In germline, CDR1 is MGHDK, CDR2 SYGVNS. CDR3 protein: CASRRQVNEQFF. CDR3 nucleotides: TGTGCCAGCAGAAGACAGGTCAATGAGCAGTTCTTC.

This chain joins TRBV11-2 and TRBJ2-1; D is unresolved. Trimming shortened V by 7 bases and J by 6 bases, and 13 bases separated the two germline ends. CDR1 and CDR2 (germline): SGHAT, FQNNGV. The CDR3 runs to 13 residues. CDR3 coding DNA: TGTGCCAGCAACAGTCTGCTTGCCAATGAGCAGTTCTTC. Its translation is CASNSLLANEQFF.

Only a few counts were recorded for this clonotype. CDR3 sequence (DNA): TGTGCCAGCTCACCACGCGATCAGAATTCACCCCTCCACTTT. The encoded protein is CASSPRDQNSPLHF. The chain employs TRBV18 and TRBJ1-6; D unclear. The CDR3 has 14 amino acids. The germline V and J ends were trimmed by 1 base and 7 bases, with 8 bases remaining between them. CDR1 KGHSH and CDR2 LQKENI come from the germline V gene.

J is TRBJ2-3 and V is TRBV3-1, with 8 nucleotides matching TRBD2. Trimming took 4 bases from V and 6 from J; bases not matched to a gene: 9. Per germline, CDR1 LGHDT and CDR2 YNNKEL (reference sequence). This CDR3 comprises 15 residues. The CDR3 protein is CASSPTRTSIDTQYF. The CDR3 DNA reads as TGTGCCAGCAGCCCGACCAGGACTAGCATTGATACGCAGTATTTT.